These 3 T cell receptor beta chains came from one sample sequenced in a study of graft-versus-host responses after intestinal transplantation (dated by TCRdb to the early 2020s). The library was generated by the immunoSEQ multiplex PCR assay. In its TCRdb copy, this immuneACCESS table keeps in-frame sequences only and misses some clones. Where compared with another copy, unresolved V genes explain less than half of these, and the others have no known cause. Recorded for this sample are under 55,000 clones; roughly nine tenths of them occurred a single time. Of the sample, approximately 4% falls within the top ten clones. The sample in question was PBMCs, obtained 524 days after transplant. Every receptor here comes from a human patient who received an intestinal transplant, so some T cells may come from the graft donor.

V and J are TRBV6-1 and TRBJ2-7; no reliable D call. The V and J ends lost 3 bases and 3 bases respectively, with 0 bases between them. The CDR3 sequence is 10 residues long. Germline V gene sequence: CDR1 MNHNS, CDR2 SASEGT. The CDR3 DNA is TGTGCCAGCAGTGACTACGAGCAGTACTTC. Its protein product is CASSDYEQYF.

The chain recombines TRBV7-9 with TRBJ2-7; D is uncertain. There are 12 residues in the CDR3. Trimming took 8 bases from V and 4 from J, leaving 12 bases between them. Germline V gives CDR1 SEHNR, CDR2 FQNEAQ (reference sequence). This chain's CDR3 is CASSSISYEQYF. As DNA, the CDR3 is TGTGCCAGCTCTTCTATTTCGTACGAGCAGTACTTC.

The CDR3 DNA reads TGTGCCAGCAGCCCCTTTGGGCTGGGACAGCCCCAGCATTTT. Protein sequence: CASSPFGLGQPQHF. The chain uses TRBV7-2 and TRBJ1-5, with D hard to call. Germline V gives CDR1 SGHTA, CDR2 FQGNSA. Trimming stripped 5 bases from V and 7 bases from J, with 15 bases between. CDR3 length equals 14 residues.